This TCR beta chain was retrieved from a study of T-cell memory formation after mild COVID-19. Study outcomes and limitations: Clones contracting day 15 to 85 were balanced CD4/CD8; later expanders leaned CD4+. Cross-reactive memory seemingly joined, as some responding clones were found in pre-infection memory. Nothing confirmed that second-wave clones peaking on day 37 were specific for SARS-CoV-2.

TCR alpha and TCR beta cDNA libraries with sample barcodes and UMIs came from 5'RACE using constant-segment primers. TCRdb passed the 5' RACE reads through MiXCR, listing each CDR3 protein once. Altogether roughly 130,000 distinct CDR3 sequences are present, about 17% being singletons, with the ten largest covering 4.5% to 5.5%. This clonotype was counted only a few times. The target antigen is unknown. The CDR3 covers 15 residues. CDR1 and CDR2 from the germline V gene are MDHEN and SYDVKM. V shed 8 bases, J shed 5 bases, and the junction held 11 bases outside the gene matches. This chain links TRBV28 with TRBJ1-2, with TRBD1 matching over 10 bases. The clonotype was recovered from a man in his late teens or twenties who had mild COVID-19 (a few samples of this study predate the infection). Cell type and time point are not known. The sample taken for sequencing was PBMCs or a T cell subset sorted from them (not recorded which). CDR3 DNA: TGTGCCAGCCTTCCCCCGGACAGGGGGATTTATGGCTACACCTTC. Translating it yields CASLPPDRGIYGYTF.